This T cell receptor beta chain was recovered during a study of blood T cells in healthy people across ages. CDR1 is MNHNS, CDR2 SASEGT, per germline. V lost 3 bases, J lost 5 bases, and 6 bases stayed unmatched. This CDR3 comprises 15 residues. For the second PCR, which ran for roughly 6 to 11 cycles, a sample-barcoded 5' primer and a J-beta primer mix were used. TCRdb reprocessed the 5' RACE reads with MiXCR, giving one entry per CDR3 protein. Among roughly 1,500,000 distinct CDR3 sequences listed, around 42% were seen once. Each donor gave 9 to 10 milliliters of peripheral blood. Overall study findings and caveats: Using unsorted PBMCs precluded a conclusive naive versus antigen-experienced comparison.

Regarding this clonotype: What it binds is not known.

Sequencing used blood. The source is a woman between 18 and 30 years old in good health. V usage is TRBV6-1 and J usage is TRBJ2-3, with 9 bases aligning to TRBD1. The CDR3 bases are TGTGCCAGCAGTGACTACAGGGGGCTCAGAGATACGCAGTATTTT. It translates to CASSDYRGLRDTQYF.